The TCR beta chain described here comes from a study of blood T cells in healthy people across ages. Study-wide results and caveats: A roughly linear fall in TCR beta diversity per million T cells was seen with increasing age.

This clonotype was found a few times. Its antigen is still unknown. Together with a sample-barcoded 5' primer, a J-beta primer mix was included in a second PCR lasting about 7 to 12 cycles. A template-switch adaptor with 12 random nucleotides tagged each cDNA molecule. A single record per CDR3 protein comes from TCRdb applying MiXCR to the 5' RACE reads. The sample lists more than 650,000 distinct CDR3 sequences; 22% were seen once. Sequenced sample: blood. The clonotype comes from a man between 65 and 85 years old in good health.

The CDR3 DNA reads as TGTGCCAGTCTCCGATACGGGGGCAGGGTGGATGAGCAGTTCTTC. Translating it yields CASLRYGGRVDEQFF. This rearrangement joins TRBV2 to TRBJ2-5; the D call may be TRBD1 or TRBD2 (6 bases each). The J call is doubtful: the DNA matches TRBJ2-1 better. The CDR3 contains 15 residues. Germline CDR1 SNHLY, CDR2 FYNNEI.